This TCR beta chain was observed in a study of T cell responses to AZD1222 COVID-19 vaccine. General study points: Targets within unmutated variant regions were reportedly found for nearly half of spike-specific TCRs. The sample set comprised mostly white British donors with more females, and clonal diversity was possibly underestimated. When two AZD1222 doses had been given, Spike-specific TCR breadth and depth rose.

To note about this clone: Its specificity is not known.

Sequencing was performed with immunoSEQ multiplex PCR; in TCRdb, only in-frame clones are kept and a portion is missing. Of more than 90,000 clones listed, about nine tenths are singletons. V lost 2 bases and J lost 4, with 20 bases in between. The germline gives CDR1 ENHRY, CDR2 SYGVKD. The CDR3 is 17 amino acids. The sequence derives from an adult in good health. The chain has TRBV10-3 and TRBJ1-1; D is ambiguous. Specimen: peripheral blood, collected on day 0 of AZD1222 vaccination. The CDR3 reads CAISEPVTNALPTEAFF. CDR3 nucleotides: TGTGCCATCAGTGAGCCCGTTACGAATGCACTACCCACTGAAGCTTTCTTT.